The sequence of this TCR beta chain was determined in a study of identical twins. TCRdb re-analysed the 5' RACE reads in MiXCR, keeping a single row per CDR3 protein. The sample includes roughly 500,000 distinct CDR3 sequences, around 20% of them seen just once. The germline V gene encodes CDR1 SGHTA and CDR2 FQGNSA. This CDR3 is 13 amino acids long. V lost 7 bases to trimming and J lost 4 bases; unmatched junction nucleotides: 3. The same specimen was also included in a second study, on T cells expressing NK-cell markers. That source reports: Serological testing identified seven of the eight sequenced donors as HCMV-seropositive and one as seronegative. Once again these clonotypes came out on top in the CD3+CD56-NKG2C+ fraction of a few donors.

Sample: CD4+ T cells sorted from blood. This TCR was sampled from a young woman in good health. The chain recombines TRBV7-2 with TRBJ2-1; TRBD2 aligns across 8 bases. CDR3 DNA sequence: TGTGCCAGCAACATAGCGGGATACAATGAGCAGTTCTTC. Residues: CASNIAGYNEQFF.